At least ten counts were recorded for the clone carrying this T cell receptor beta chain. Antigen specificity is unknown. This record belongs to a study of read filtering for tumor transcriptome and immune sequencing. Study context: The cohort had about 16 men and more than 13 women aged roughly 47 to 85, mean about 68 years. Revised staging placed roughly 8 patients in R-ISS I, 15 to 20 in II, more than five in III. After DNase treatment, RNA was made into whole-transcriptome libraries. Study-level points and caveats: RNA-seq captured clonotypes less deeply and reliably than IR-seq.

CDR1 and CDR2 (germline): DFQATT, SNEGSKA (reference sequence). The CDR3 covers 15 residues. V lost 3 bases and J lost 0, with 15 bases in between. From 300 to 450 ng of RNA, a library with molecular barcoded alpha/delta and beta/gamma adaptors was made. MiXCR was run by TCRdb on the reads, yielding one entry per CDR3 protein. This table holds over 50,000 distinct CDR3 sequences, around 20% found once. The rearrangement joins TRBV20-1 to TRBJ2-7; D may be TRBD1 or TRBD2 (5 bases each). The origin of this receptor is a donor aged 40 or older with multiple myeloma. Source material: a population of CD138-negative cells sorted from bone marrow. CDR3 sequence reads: CSARGQGAFSYEQYF. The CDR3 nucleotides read TGCAGTGCTAGGGGGCAGGGAGCCTTCTCCTACGAGCAGTACTTC.